This T cell receptor beta chain was identified in a study of early T cells in non-severe SARS-CoV-2 infection. Study overall: With bulk RNA from unsorted whole blood as input, sequencing yielded unpaired chains.

As regards this clonotype: Antigen: not known.

Individual cDNA molecules were tagged with unique molecular identifiers. TCRdb passed the 5' RACE reads through MiXCR, listing each CDR3 protein once. The data hold about 34,000 distinct CDR3 sequences, with 5.5% to 7.5% observed a single time. General study results and limits: The VDJdb matching leaned toward anti-spike CD8 responses and overlooked private and CD4 specificities.

The trim removed 2 bases at V and 5 bases at J, leaving 5 bases unmatched. In germline, CDR1 is LGHNA, CDR2 YSLEER. The CDR3 has 15 residues. This rearrangement joins TRBV4-3 to TRBJ2-1, with TRBD1 matching over 8 bases. Specimen: whole blood. The receptor was derived from an adult who was a healthcare worker with PCR-confirmed SARS-CoV-2 infection or an uninfected control (not recorded which). The chain's CDR3 is CASSQSDRGHNEQFF. The CDR3 bases are TGCGCCAGCAGCCAAAGTGACAGGGGCCACAATGAGCAGTTCTTC.